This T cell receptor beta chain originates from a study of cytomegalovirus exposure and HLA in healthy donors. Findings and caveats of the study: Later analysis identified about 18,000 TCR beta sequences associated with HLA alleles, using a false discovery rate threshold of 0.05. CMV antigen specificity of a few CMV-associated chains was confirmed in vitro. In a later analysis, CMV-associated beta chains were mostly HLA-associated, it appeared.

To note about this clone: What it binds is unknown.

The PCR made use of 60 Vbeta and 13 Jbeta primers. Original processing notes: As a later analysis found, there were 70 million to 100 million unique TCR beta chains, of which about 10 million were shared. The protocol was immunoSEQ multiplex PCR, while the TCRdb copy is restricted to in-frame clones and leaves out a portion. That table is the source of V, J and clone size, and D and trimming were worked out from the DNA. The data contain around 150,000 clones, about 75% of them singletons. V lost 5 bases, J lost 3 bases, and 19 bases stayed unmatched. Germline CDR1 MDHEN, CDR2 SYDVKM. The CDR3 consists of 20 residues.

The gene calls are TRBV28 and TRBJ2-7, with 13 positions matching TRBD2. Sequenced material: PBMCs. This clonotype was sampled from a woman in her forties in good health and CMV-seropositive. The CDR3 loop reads CASSGGGWTSGSLYYYEQYF. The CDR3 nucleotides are TGTGCCAGCAGTGGAGGCGGTTGGACTAGCGGGAGTCTTTACTACTACGAGCAGTACTTC.